This is a list of T cell receptor beta chains from one sample in a study of T cells after yellow fever vaccination. TCRdb re-analysed the 5' RACE reads in MiXCR, keeping a single row per CDR3 protein. In the table there are 450,000 to 550,000 distinct CDR3 sequences, 21% of which are singletons. Sequenced material: PBMCs, taken approximately 22 days after the first yellow fever vaccination. The receptors stem from a man aged 18 to 30 who received the YFV17D yellow fever vaccine. The CDR3 runs from the conserved cysteine through the conserved F or W. A D gene is named only where the DNA matches it firmly. Clone size is given for some rows only: seen once, a few or many times, or a class if the clone is expanded.

v_gene: TRBV7-2; abundance: .; d_gene: TRBD2; j_gene: TRBJ2-5; CDR3nt: TGTGCCAGCAGCGTAGGGCGGGGGAGCCGGAGCCATGAGACCCAGTACTTC; CDR3aa: CASSVGRGSRSHETQYF
v_gene: TRBV3-1; abundance: few; d_gene: .; j_gene: TRBJ2-3; CDR3nt: TGTGCCAGCAGCCCCCGGTACCATACGCAGTATTTT; CDR3aa: CASSPRYHTQYF
v_gene: TRBV12-3/TRBV12-4; abundance: .; d_gene: TRBD1; j_gene: TRBJ2-7; CDR3nt: TGTGCCAGCAGTTTGGCAGGGGGATACGGAAGTCGTAGGAGCTCCTACGAGCAGTACTTC; CDR3aa: CASSLAGGYGSRRSSYEQYF
v_gene: TRBV29-1; abundance: few; d_gene: .; j_gene: TRBJ2-7; CDR3nt: TGCAGCGTGAATGGGGACACCGGATCCTACGAGCAGTACTTC; CDR3aa: CSVNGDTGSYEQYF
v_gene: TRBV6-2/TRBV6-3; abundance: few; d_gene: TRBD1; j_gene: TRBJ2-3; CDR3nt: TGTGCCAGCAGTTACTCGTCCCTGGTAGCGGAAACAGGGGGGACCACAGATACGCAGTATTTT; CDR3aa: CASSYSSLVAETGGTTDTQYF
v_gene: TRBV7-2; abundance: once; d_gene: .; j_gene: TRBJ2-5; CDR3nt: TGTGCCAGCAGCTTGGGACCTAAGGTCTACGAGACCCAGTACTTC; CDR3aa: CASSLGPKVYETQYF
v_gene: TRBV6-2/TRBV6-3; abundance: .; d_gene: TRBD2; j_gene: TRBJ2-5; CDR3nt: TGTGCCAGCAGCCACGTCCTACTAGCGGGGGGCCACCAAGAGACCCAGTACTTC; CDR3aa: CASSHVLLAGGHQETQYF
v_gene: TRBV28; abundance: .; d_gene: TRBD1; j_gene: TRBJ1-5; CDR3nt: TGTGCCAGCAGTAGAACCACAGGGGGCTCGGATCAGCCCCAGCATTTT; CDR3aa: CASSRTTGGSDQPQHF
v_gene: TRBV6-1; abundance: .; d_gene: .; j_gene: TRBJ1-3; CDR3nt: TGTGCCAGCAGACTAAGCGCCGGAGGTGGAAACACCATATATTTT; CDR3aa: CASRLSAGGGNTIYF
v_gene: TRBV19; abundance: .; d_gene: .; j_gene: TRBJ2-1; CDR3nt: TGTGCCAGTAGTACAGGCTACAGCTTCTACAATGAGCAGTTCTTC; CDR3aa: CASSTGYSFYNEQFF
v_gene: TRBV15; abundance: .; d_gene: .; j_gene: TRBJ1-6; CDR3nt: TGTGCCACCAGCAGAGATGCAGCCAATAATTCACCCCTCCACTTT; CDR3aa: CATSRDAANNSPLHF
v_gene: TRBV20-1; abundance: few; d_gene: .; j_gene: TRBJ2-3; CDR3nt: TGCAGTGCTGCGGAAGACCTAAGCACAGATACGCAGTATTTT; CDR3aa: CSAAEDLSTDTQYF
v_gene: TRBV12-3/TRBV12-4; abundance: few; d_gene: TRBD2; j_gene: TRBJ2-1; CDR3nt: TGTGCCAGCAGTTTTTCGAGCGGGGGGGCTGGTTCCTACAATGAGCAGTTCTTC; CDR3aa: CASSFSSGGAGSYNEQFF
v_gene: TRBV7-2; abundance: many; d_gene: .; j_gene: TRBJ2-5; CDR3nt: TGTGCCAGCAGCTTAGGTGACGTTCGGACCCAGTACTTC; CDR3aa: CASSLGDVRTQYF
v_gene: TRBV11-2; abundance: few; d_gene: .; j_gene: TRBJ2-7; CDR3nt: TGTGCCAGCAGCCCGATGGGAGTGGGGGCCTACCCCTCCTACGAGCAGTACTTC; CDR3aa: CASSPMGVGAYPSYEQYF
v_gene: TRBV7-9; abundance: few; d_gene: .; j_gene: TRBJ1-1; CDR3nt: TGTGCCAGCAGTTCCCTAAGGGAGGCGGTGAACACTGAAGCTTTCTTT; CDR3aa: CASSSLREAVNTEAFF
v_gene: TRBV12-3/TRBV12-4; abundance: few; d_gene: TRBD2; j_gene: TRBJ2-5; CDR3nt: TGTGCCAGCAGTTTCGGTAGCGGGGGACCTGAGACCCAGTACTTC; CDR3aa: CASSFGSGGPETQYF
v_gene: TRBV4-2; abundance: .; d_gene: .; j_gene: TRBJ2-7; CDR3nt: TGTGCCAGCAGCCAACCGGGACGGGGGTCTGGAGAGCAGTACTTC; CDR3aa: CASSQPGRGSGEQYF
v_gene: TRBV6-1; abundance: .; d_gene: TRBD1; j_gene: TRBJ1-1; CDR3nt: TGTGCCAGCAGTCCAGGGGGATCCTTGAACACTGAAGCTTTCTTT; CDR3aa: CASSPGGSLNTEAFF
v_gene: TRBV27; abundance: few; d_gene: TRBD1; j_gene: TRBJ1-1; CDR3nt: TGTGCCAGCAGTTCCGGGACAGGGTACACTGAAGCTTTCTTT; CDR3aa: CASSSGTGYTEAFF
v_gene: TRBV5-1; abundance: once; d_gene: TRBD1; j_gene: TRBJ2-5; CDR3nt: TGCGCCAGCGGGACAGTCCAAGAGACCCAGTACTTC; CDR3aa: CASGTVQETQYF
v_gene: TRBV20-1; abundance: few; d_gene: .; j_gene: TRBJ2-5; CDR3nt: TGCAGTGCTAGTAATGTGGACCGAAGTGTGGAGACCCAGTACTTC; CDR3aa: CSASNVDRSVETQYF
v_gene: TRBV5-1; abundance: .; d_gene: TRBD2; j_gene: TRBJ2-3; CDR3nt: TGCGCCAGCAGCTTGTGGCCTAGCGGGGGCAGCACAGATACGCAGTATTTT; CDR3aa: CASSLWPSGGSTDTQYF
v_gene: TRBV6-5; abundance: few; d_gene: .; j_gene: TRBJ1-2; CDR3nt: TGTGCCAGCAGTTACTACACTGGGAGTTTCTATGGCTACACCTTC; CDR3aa: CASSYYTGSFYGYTF
v_gene: TRBV7-2; abundance: few; d_gene: .; j_gene: TRBJ2-7; CDR3nt: TGTGCCAGCAACTCCCGGGCTGGCTCCTACGAGCAGTACTTC; CDR3aa: CASNSRAGSYEQYF